This T cell receptor beta chain was identified during a study of cytomegalovirus exposure and HLA in healthy donors. Findings and limits, study-wide: Being productive about 90% or about 30% of the time was typical of most TCR beta V segments in an earlier analysis. Reportedly, cytomegalovirus status was diagnosed with high sensitivity and specificity. TCR beta chains numbering some 160 were designated cytomegalovirus-associated.

V lost 8 bases and J lost 1; bases outside the gene matches: 3. The CDR3 contains 14 residues. Germline V gene lookup returns CDR1 MDHEN and CDR2 SYDVKM. In the PCR, 60 Vbeta and 13 Jbeta primers were used. Repertoires were generated with immunoSEQ multiplex PCR, while TCRdb's copy carries only in-frame clones and drops some. The data show 70,000 to 80,000 clones, around 80% seen once. With regard to this clone: The antigen remains unidentified.

This receptor was taken from a man younger than 35 in good health and CMV-seronegative. The sample consisted of PBMCs. The chain links TRBV28 to TRBJ2-2, with 8 bases fitting TRBD1. The CDR3 sequence: CASRTGMNTGELFF. The CDR3 nucleotides read TGTGCCAGCCGGACAGGGATGAACACCGGGGAGCTGTTTTTT.